The TCR beta chain described here comes from a study of lymphopenia after photon versus proton radiotherapy. Germline values: CDR1 LGHNA, CDR2 YNFKEQ. The CDR3 consists of 15 residues. V lost 1 base and J lost 6, with 15 bases in between. Assay used: immunoSEQ multiplex PCR; TCRdb lists only in-frame clones, some missing. This repertoire shows roughly 38,000 clones, roughly nine tenths found once; its top ten account for around 15%. V is TRBV4-2 and J is TRBJ1-1; D is possibly TRBD1 (6 bases). The receptor was isolated from a man aged 60 to 69 with cholangiocarcinoma. Here the sequenced sample was peripheral blood, taken from a patient treated with photon-based radiotherapy. DNA for the CDR3: TGTGCCAGCAGCCAAGTCCGGGGGGCTCGGGCTGAAGCTTTCTTT. This codes for CASSQVRGARAEAFF.